A single sample is the source of the 26 T cell receptor beta chains below, sequenced in a study of metastatic and nonmetastatic thyroid tumors. Among the patients, none had received any treatment before thyroid surgery. From the PCR reads, TCRdb re-called clones with MiXCR. There are 25,000 to 40,000 clones in the sample; 7.4% occur only once, and 40% to 50% lies in the top ten. Material: blood. These receptors were obtained from a female donor with papillary thyroid cancer or a benign thyroid nodule (not recorded which). Some clones in this sample may be carry-over from other donors' samples.

This clone was seen many times. This chain connects TRBV4-2 to TRBJ1-2; D gene ambiguous. This CDR3 is 15 amino acids long. The ends were cut back, 0 bases at V and 14 bases at J, with 22 bases in the middle. Germline CDR1 LGHNA, CDR2 YNFKEQ. CDR3 loop: CASSQERWKAGLTTF. Written as DNA, the CDR3 is TGTGCCAGCAGCCAAGAGAGGTGGAAGGCAGGTCTTACAACCTTC.

This clone was recorded many times. This chain joins TRBV12-3 or TRBV12-4 and TRBJ1-1; D is uncertain. The ends were cut back, 7 bases at V and 1 base at J, with 10 bases in the middle. This CDR3 spans 13 amino acids. This chain's CDR3 is CASTEVPNTEAFF. The CDR3 DNA follows: TGTGCCAGCACCGAAGTCCCGAACACTGAAGCTTTCTTT.

This clone showed up many times. The CDR3 here is CASSTSTAANEKLFF. In DNA, the CDR3 is TGTGCCAGCAGCACCTCGACAGCAGCTAATGAAAAACTGTTTTTT. This sequence joins TRBV7-9 and TRBJ1-4; D possibly corresponds to TRBD1 (5 bases). Germline V gene lookup returns CDR1 SEHNR and CDR2 FQNEAQ (reference sequence). The V and J ends lost 5 bases and 3 bases respectively, with 13 bases between them. This CDR3 contains 15 residues.

The sample holds many counts of this clone. In DNA form, the CDR3 reads TGCGCCAGCAGCCTCCTGGCGGGAGGGCCCGGCGGGGAGCTGTTTTTT. Amino acids: CASSLLAGGPGGELFF. This chain connects TRBV5-1 to TRBJ2-2; 9 bases fit TRBD2. The CDR3 is 16 residues long. The trim removed 4 bases at V and 7 bases at J, leaving 11 bases unmatched. Germline V gene data show CDR1 as SGHRS and CDR2 as YFSETQ.

This clone was observed many times. The CDR3 sequence: CASSQDPRTNTEAFF. CDR3 sequence (DNA): TGCGCCAGCAGCCAAGACCCCAGAACTAACACTGAAGCTTTCTTT. This chain connects TRBV4-1 to TRBJ1-1; D remains ambiguous. V was cut by 0 bases and J by 2 bases, with 10 bases left in between. The germline V gene encodes CDR1 MGHRA and CDR2 YSYEKL. The CDR3 is made up of 15 amino acids.

This clone came up many times. This chain uses TRBV5-1 with TRBJ2-3, with D maybe TRBD2 (5 bases). CDR3 length: 14 residues. Trimming removed 2 bases from V and 2 bases from J, with 9 bases in between. Germline values: CDR1 SGHRS, CDR2 YFSETQ. In DNA, the CDR3 is TGCGCCAGCAGCTTAGCGGAAATCACAGATACGCAGTATTTT. Protein: CASSLAEITDTQYF.

This clone was observed at least ten times. The CDR3 DNA reads as TGTGCCAGCTCATCCGAGGGGCGATTCTCTGGAAACACCATATATTTT. This gives the protein CASSSEGRFSGNTIYF. The chain combines TRBV18 with TRBJ1-3; D is perhaps TRBD1 (5 bases). Looked up from germline, CDR1 is KGHSH and CDR2 is LQKENI. The germline V and J ends were trimmed by 5 bases and 0 bases, with 14 bases remaining between them. CDR3 size: 16 residues.

In regard to this clone: A much larger clonotype is one base distant, so this may be a read error. This chain uses TRBV6-5 with TRBJ2-1, with 8 bases aligning to TRBD1. Germline assignment: CDR1 MNHEY and CDR2 SVGAGI. CDR3 length equals 18 residues. The CDR3 DNA follows: TGTGTCAGCAGTTACGAGACAGGGGCGATTTTTGGGAATAATGAGCAGTTCTTC. Its protein is CVSSYETGAIFGNNEQFF.

This clone came up many times. The rearrangement uses TRBV20-1 and TRBJ1-1; unclear D gene. Per germline, CDR1 DFQATT and CDR2 SNEGSKA (reference sequence). Trimming left V 6 bases short and J 4 bases short, with 12 bases between. The CDR3 is 12 amino acids. The CDR3 is CSARTPLTEAFF. The DNA of the CDR3 is TGCAGTGCCCGGACCCCGCTCACTGAAGCTTTCTTT.

This clone was recorded at least ten times. The rearrangement uses TRBV30 and TRBJ1-2; D remains ambiguous. Deletions cut 8 bases from V and 8 bases from J, with 12 bases between. The germline V gene has CDR1 GTSNPN and CDR2 SVGIG (reference sequence). There are 10 residues in the CDR3. The CDR3 DNA sequence: TGTGCCGCCGTCCTAGGCGGCTACACCTTC. Translated, it gives CAAVLGGYTF.

There are many counts of this clone. The chain couples TRBV3-1 to TRBJ1-6, with 8 bases aligning to TRBD1. The CDR3 length is 14 residues. V lost 4 bases and J lost 4; bases outside the gene matches: 0. The germline CDR1 and CDR2 sequences are LGHDT and YNNKEL (reference sequence). This CDR3 reads CASSRQGYNSPLHF. In DNA form, the CDR3 reads TGTGCCAGCAGCCGACAGGGGTATAATTCACCCCTCCACTTT.

This clone has ten or more counts. Given a much more abundant clone one base away, this may be a read error. It is likely a read error, because the conserved phenylalanine at the end of the CDR3 is missing. The chain has TRBV12-3 or TRBV12-4 and TRBJ1-1; D may be TRBD1 (5 bases). This CDR3 comprises 13 residues. The V end lost 9 bases, the J end lost 1 base, and 12 bases lay between the germline ends. The CDR3 loop reads CASTGAGNTEAFL. In nucleotides, the CDR3 is TGTGCCAGTACAGGTGCAGGGAACACTGAAGCTTTCCTT.

This clone was observed many times. The chain joins TRBV28 to TRBJ1-1; a weak D match, TRBD1 (6 bases). CDR3 length equals 13 residues. The V end was cut by 8 bases, the J end by 5 bases, with 15 bases between. The germline CDR1 and CDR2 sequences are MDHEN and SYDVKM. CDR3 region: CASGNREGTEAFF. DNA of the CDR3: TGTGCCAGCGGTAACAGGGAAGGGACTGAAGCTTTCTTT.

A note on this clone: It may be a read error: a sequence one base away is much more abundant. The same CDR3 arises from other DNA sequences in this sample as well. The chain joins TRBV9 to TRBJ2-1; D might be TRBD1 (5 bases). CDR1 and CDR2 (germline): SGDLS, YYNGEE. The V and J ends lost 2 bases and 8 bases respectively, with 17 bases between them. The CDR3 extends over 15 amino acids. The CDR3 nucleotides read TGTGCCAGCAGCGTTACAGGTGGCATTGATTATGAGCAGTTCTTC. This sequence encodes CASSVTGGIDYEQFF.

This clone was observed a handful of times. Other DNA sequences in this specimen translate into the identical CDR3. This chain connects TRBV28 to TRBJ2-1, with no clear D. Trimming removed 6 bases from V and 9 bases from J, with 21 bases in between. The CDR3 length is 15 residues. CDR1 and CDR2 (germline): MDHEN, SYDVKM. The CDR3 DNA reads as TGTGCCAGCAGCCCACACATCCCGAGAGGTAGTGAGCAGTTCTTC. Amino acid sequence: CASSPHIPRGSEQFF. The full variable domain, completed using reference TRBV28 and TRBJ2-1, is DVKVTQSSRYLVKRTGEKVFLECVQDMDHENMFWYRQDPGLGLRLIYFSYDVKMKEKGDIPEGYSVSREKKERFSLILESASTNQTSMYLCASSPHIPRGSEQFFGPGTRLTVL.

This clone occurred many times. This sequence joins TRBV6-2 or TRBV6-3 and TRBJ2-4; a weak D match, TRBD2 (7 bases). This CDR3 spans 17 amino acids. The germline V gene has CDR1 MNHEY and CDR2 SVGEGT. Trimming cost V 6 bases and J 4 bases, with 22 bases left between them. CDR3 region: CASRPPTSAGAKNIQYF. The CDR3 DNA reads as TGTGCCAGCAGGCCACCTACCTCCGCGGGGGCTAAAAACATTCAGTACTTC.

On this clone itself: Possible read error: a much larger clone is one base away. The chain is built from TRBV7-3 and TRBJ1-6; D possibly corresponds to TRBD1 (5 bases). The CDR3 sequence is 13 residues long. CDR1 and CDR2 (germline): SGHTA, FQGTGA. Trimming left V 3 bases short and J 15 bases short, with 15 bases between. The DNA for the CDR3 is TGTGCCAGCAGCTTTGGGGCGGGCAGCCACCTCCACTTT. Translation gives CASSFGAGSHLHF. The whole variable domain, filled in from reference TRBV7-3 and TRBJ1-6, reads GAGVSQTPSNKVTEKGKYVELRCDPISGHTALYWYRQSLGQGPEFLIYFQGTGAADDSGLPNDRFFAVRPEGSVSTLKIQRTERGDSAVYLCASSFGAGSHLHFGNGTRLTVT.

This clone was detected ten times or more. V gene TRBV5-1 combines with J gene TRBJ1-2; 9 bases map to TRBD1. CDR3 length: 13 residues. The trim removed 7 bases at V and 8 bases at J, leaving 9 bases unmatched. The germline gives CDR1 SGHRS, CDR2 YFSETQ. The CDR3 region has the DNA TGCGCCAGCTCTACACAGGGGGCGAAAGGCTACACCTTC. Amino acids: CASSTQGAKGYTF.

Many counts were recorded for this clone. The chain couples TRBV28 to TRBJ1-1, with no clear D. The CDR3 runs to 15 residues. In germline, CDR1 is MDHEN, CDR2 SYDVKM. The V gene lost 4 bases and the J gene lost 1 base, with 13 bases spanning the gap. The CDR3 reads CASSWEVPWNTEAFF. CDR3 bases: TGTGCCAGCAGTTGGGAGGTCCCCTGGAACACTGAAGCTTTCTTT.

At least ten counts were recorded for this clone. J is TRBJ2-5 and V is TRBV4-2, with TRBD2 matching 9 bases. This CDR3 has 18 amino acids. J lost 5 bases, V lost 2 bases, and 15 bases had no gene match. Germline loops: CDR1 LGHNA, CDR2 YNFKEQ. CDR3 bases: TGTGCCAGCAGCCAATCTGTCGGGGGGGGGACTAGCTGGGAGACCCAGTACTTC. Translating gives CASSQSVGGGTSWETQYF.

This clone turned up a few times. The chain carries TRBV20-1 and TRBJ2-5; D unclear. Germline CDR1 DFQATT, CDR2 SNEGSKA (reference sequence). Between the trimmed V and J ends, which lost 3 bases and 4 bases, there was a span of 6 bases. The CDR3 has 11 residues. For the CDR3, the DNA is TGCAGTGCTAGTAAGCGAGAGACCCAGTACTTC. Residues: CSASKRETQYF.

This clone was seen repeatedly, ten times or more. V is TRBV5-6 and J is TRBJ2-1; the match to TRBD1 covers 12 bases. V lost 4 bases, J lost 10 bases, and 6 bases stayed unmatched. This CDR3 has 14 amino acids. Germline V gene data show CDR1 as SGHDT and CDR2 as YYEEEE. This chain's CDR3 is CASSLGQGAGEQFF. The CDR3 bases are TGTGCCAGCAGCCTGGGACAGGGGGCAGGAGAGCAGTTCTTC.

This clone was counted many times. The gene calls are TRBV15 and TRBJ1-5; a weak D match, TRBD1 (6 bases). Trimming took 3 bases from V and 6 from J, leaving 18 bases between them. The CDR3 extends over 16 amino acids. The germline CDR1 and CDR2 sequences are LNHNV and YYDKDF (reference sequence). Written as DNA, the CDR3 is TGTGCCACCAGCAGTCCAACCCAGGGGCCGGGTCAGCCCCAGCATTTT. It encodes CATSSPTQGPGQPQHF.

This clone was counted at least ten times. The chain recombines TRBV6-1 with TRBJ1-6; 8 nucleotides match TRBD1. Germline-derived CDR1 and CDR2 are MNHNS and SASEGT. V gave up 7 bases and J gave up 9 bases; unmatched junction bases: 8. The CDR3 spans 14 residues. Here the CDR3 DNA reads TGTGCCAGCACTAGGACAGGGAGACGTTCACCCCTCCACTTT. Its translation: CASTRTGRRSPLHF.

This clone has ten or more counts. The CDR3 here is CAGTGTGDGYTF. The CDR3 region has the DNA TGTGCCGGGACAGGGACAGGGGATGGCTACACCTTC. The chain links TRBV7-9 to TRBJ1-2; 10 nucleotides align to TRBD1. CDR3 size: 12 residues. Germline CDR1 SEHNR, CDR2 FQNEAQ (reference sequence). Trimming at V came to 11 bases and at J to 6 bases, leaving 6 bases not matched to a gene.

This clone was counted ten times or more. This CDR3 is CASSLDPGQPQHF. The CDR3 nucleotides are TGTGCCAGCAGCTTAGACCCTGGTCAGCCCCAGCATTTT. The chain couples TRBV7-6 to TRBJ1-5; D is unresolved. Per germline, CDR1 SGHVS and CDR2 FNYEAQ. CDR3 length: 13 amino acids. The V end lost 1 base, the J end lost 6 bases, and 7 bases lay between the germline ends.